The T cell receptor (beta chain) described here comes from a study of human T cells and chemical hapten exposure. Study background: All patients underwent weekly scalp dosing with diphenylcyclopropenone for the full roughly 25-week study. Upper back patch tests used 0.01% DPC, scored after 6 days.

Separate cDNA molecules received unique molecular identifiers, which the library attached to them. Each CDR3 protein is one row after TCRdb ran MiXCR on the RACE reads. This sample has around 99,000 distinct CDR3 sequences, with 9% to 9.5% found just once. Sample time point: patch test 2, 6 weeks after DPC sensitization. Specified treatment: therapeutic diphenylcyclopropenone sensitization with weekly scalp DPC. CDR3 size: 17 residues. The source was whole blood, collected in connection with sensitization to the hapten diphenylcyclopropenone (DPC). This chain joins TRBV12-2 and TRBJ1-5; the table's D gene call, TRBD1, was not cross checked with the DNA. TRBV12-2 is described as a pseudogene. This receptor was taken from a woman aged 40 to 49 with alopecia areata. Some clones in this sample may be carry-over from other donors' samples. The DNA of the CDR3 is TGTGCAAGTCGCTTTAGCGAGGGGGGCAGGGTCAATCAGCCCCAGCATTTT. It yields the protein CASRFSEGGRVNQPQHF.